The rows below give T cell receptor beta chains drawn from one sample of a study of shared clonotypes between healthy human individuals. Clones were sequenced by immunoSEQ multiplex PCR, and TCRdb holds only the in-frame ones, with some missing. The sample has fewer than 700,000 clones; roughly 96% are singletons. The sample comprised naive CD8+ T cells sorted from blood. The receptors derive from a woman aged 25-40 years in good health. The CDR3 runs from the conserved cysteine through the conserved F or W. The order of the fields is CDR3 DNA, CDR3 protein, D gene, clone size, V gene, J gene. D genes are given only for firm matches. Where a row states a size, it is once, few, many or the class of an expanded clone; other rows omit it.

TGTGCCAGCAGCCCTGATTGGACACAACAAGAGACCCAGTACTTC	CASSPDWTQQETQYF	.	once	TRBV5-6	TRBJ2-5
TGTGCCAGCCGAGAGGGGGGATCCTACGAGCAGTACTTC	CASREGGSYEQYF	.	.	TRBV6-1	TRBJ2-7
TGTGCCAGCAGCTACCGGACAGGGGAAACTTACACAGATACGCAGTATTTT	CASSYRTGETYTDTQYF	TRBD1	.	TRBV5-6	TRBJ2-3
TGTGCCAGCAGCTTGGAGGGGTATGTCTATGGCTACACCTTC	CASSLEGYVYGYTF	.	.	TRBV5-6	TRBJ1-2
TGTGCCAGCAGTTTTCGCGGGAGCTCCTACAATGAGCAGTTCTTC	CASSFRGSSYNEQFF	TRBD2	.	TRBV28	TRBJ2-1
TGTGCCAGCAGTTCCCGACAGGGGGCCGAGTATGGCTACACCTTC	CASSSRQGAEYGYTF	TRBD1	.	TRBV28	TRBJ1-2
TGCGCCAGCAGAGGCACGGCTAGCGGGACCTACGAGCAGTACTTC	CASRGTASGTYEQYF	TRBD2	once	TRBV5-1	TRBJ2-7
TGTGCCAGCAGTTTAAAGTGGTGGGAGGGCCTACCCAATGAGCAGTTCTTC	CASSLKWWEGLPNEQFF	TRBD2	.	TRBV27	TRBJ2-1
TGTGCCAGCAGCTTGGGCTCCGGGATGAACACTGAAGCTTTCTTT	CASSLGSGMNTEAFF	.	.	TRBV5-8	TRBJ1-1
TGTGCCAGCAGCCCTACTAGCGGGAGGTTTGGGCAGTACTTC	CASSPTSGRFGQYF	TRBD2	.	TRBV7-9	TRBJ2-7
TGTGCCAGCAGTGGACAGGAGGTAGGCCAGCCCCAGCATTTT	CASSGQEVGQPQHF	.	.	TRBV2	TRBJ1-5
TGTGCCAGCAGCGAGACTAGCGGGAGCAACCACGAGCAGTACTTC	CASSETSGSNHEQYF	TRBD2	.	TRBV2	TRBJ2-7
TGTGCCAGCAGTGATGGGACAGAAACCTACAATGAGCAGTTCTTC	CASSDGTETYNEQFF	TRBD1	.	TRBV2	TRBJ2-1
TGTGCCAGCAGTGAGGGACTAGCGGGAGGTTATAATGAGCAGTTCTTC	CASSEGLAGGYNEQFF	TRBD2	.	TRBV27	TRBJ2-1
TGTGCCAGCAGTGAAGCTCGACTCTGGGGGTCCGGAGAGACCCAGTACTTC	CASSEARLWGSGETQYF	.	.	TRBV2	TRBJ2-5
TGTGCCAGCAGTTTTCTACGGGAGGGGGGCCAAGAGACCCAGTACTTC	CASSFLREGGQETQYF	TRBD2	.	TRBV28	TRBJ2-5
TGTGCCAGCAGCTCGACCTACAGTGCAACCCCCTACGAGCAGTACTTC	CASSSTYSATPYEQYF	.	.	TRBV7-9	TRBJ2-7